The clone carrying this T cell receptor (beta chain) was counted many times. The CDR3 is 17 amino acids. V gave up 5 bases and J gave up 3 bases, with 21 bases separating them. The germline V gene encodes CDR1 SGHVS and CDR2 FQNEAQ. This sample was included in a study of T cell repertoires in cytomegalovirus infection. TCRdb re-called the reads with MiXCR, one entry per CDR3 protein. The repertoire consists of about 490,000 distinct CDR3 sequences, with 15% to 20% occurring once and the leading ten covering around 25%. The chain carries TRBV7-8 and TRBJ2-3; D is perhaps TRBD2 (9 bases). Specimen: CD8+ T cells from PBMCs. The source is a human donor in good health (CMV status not recorded). Some clones in this sample may be carry-over from other donors' samples. For the CDR3, the DNA is TGTGCCAGCAGCCCAGGGGGCGGGGGGGCATTGACAGATACGCAGTATTTT. It encodes CASSPGGGGALTDTQYF.